The T cell receptor (beta chain) under discussion was sequenced for a study of Graves' ophthalmopathy and Graves' hyperthyroidism. Study information: Blood was drawn at initial diagnosis, before any treatment.

The study's findings and limits: Forecasting of ophthalmopathy progression by the model achieved approximately 70% sensitivity and about 77% specificity. In blood appeared most of the expanded thyroid clonotypes whose frequency exceeded 0.001.

This clonotype appeared once. No antigen is known for it. Germline V gene lookup returns CDR1 LNHNV and CDR2 YYDKDF (reference sequence). The CDR3 runs to 16 residues. V lost 5 bases to trimming and J lost 2 bases, with 18 bases between them. Ophthalmopathy donors were characterized by moderate-to-severe activity, CAS of at least 3, NOSPECS of at least 4, and duration under 3 months. Investigators amplified TCR beta CDR3 regions from RNA transcripts. Second-round multiplex PCR came after a first-round RT-PCR that employed HTBI primers. A single record per CDR3 protein comes from TCRdb applying MiXCR to the multiplex PCR reads. The table lists 650,000 to 900,000 distinct CDR3 sequences, 40% of them singletons.

The sample comprised peripheral blood. The receptor was derived from an adult man with Graves' ophthalmopathy. The chain combines TRBV15 with TRBJ1-2; unclear D gene. The CDR3 nucleotides are TGTGCCACCAGCTTGGTGGGTCAGCTACCAAACTATGGCTACACCTTC. Residues: CATSLVGQLPNYGYTF.